This T cell receptor beta chain is drawn from a study of beta chain features in type 1 diabetes. Points from the study as a whole: Among patients with Type 1 diabetes, TCRB CDR3s were moderately but significantly shorter in every one of the four CD4+ subsets.

J lost 7 bases, V lost 3 bases, and 5 bases had no gene match. This CDR3 has 14 residues. Germline V gene data show CDR1 as SEHNR and CDR2 as FQNEAQ (reference sequence). The study reverse transcribed the entire isolated RNA, so it sequenced expressed TCRB transcripts. Clones were read by immunoSEQ multiplex PCR, and TCRdb kept only the in-frame ones, dropping some. The data show about 150,000 clones, around 10% seen once. Comment on this clone: The antigen remains unidentified.

Sequenced material: central memory CD4+ T cells from blood. The V and J genes are TRBV7-9 and TRBJ1-4; 7 bases are a match to TRBD1. The receptor's source is a man aged 25-45 years with type 1 diabetes. CDR3 in DNA: TGTGCCAGCAGCTTCGCAGGGGGGAGTGAAAAACTGTTTTTT. Amino acid sequence: CASSFAGGSEKLFF.